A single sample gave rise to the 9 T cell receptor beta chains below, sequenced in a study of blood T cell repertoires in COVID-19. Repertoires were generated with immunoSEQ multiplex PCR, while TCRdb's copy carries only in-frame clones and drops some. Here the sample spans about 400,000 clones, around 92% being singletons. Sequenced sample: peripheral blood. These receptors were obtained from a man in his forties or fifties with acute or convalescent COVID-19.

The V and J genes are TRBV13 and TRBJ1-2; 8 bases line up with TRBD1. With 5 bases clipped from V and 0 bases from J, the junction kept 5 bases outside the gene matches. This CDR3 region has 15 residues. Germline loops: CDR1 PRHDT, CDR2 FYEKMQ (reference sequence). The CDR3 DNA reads TGTGCCAGCAGCAACGGGACAGGAGCTAACTATGGCTACACCTTC. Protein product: CASSNGTGANYGYTF.

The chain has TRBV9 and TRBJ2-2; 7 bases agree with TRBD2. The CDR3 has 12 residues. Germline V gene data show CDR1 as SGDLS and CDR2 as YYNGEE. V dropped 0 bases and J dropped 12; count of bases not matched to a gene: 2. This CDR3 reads CASSVEGGKLFF. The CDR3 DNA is TGTGCCAGCAGCGTAGAGGGAGGGAAGCTGTTTTTT.

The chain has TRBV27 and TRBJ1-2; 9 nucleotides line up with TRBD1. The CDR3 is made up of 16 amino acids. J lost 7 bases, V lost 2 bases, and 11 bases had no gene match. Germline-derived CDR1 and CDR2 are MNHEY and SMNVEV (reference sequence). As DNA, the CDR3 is TGTGCCAGCAGTTTAAGTAGAAAGGGACAGGGTGGTGGCTACACCTTC. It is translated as CASSLSRKGQGGGYTF.

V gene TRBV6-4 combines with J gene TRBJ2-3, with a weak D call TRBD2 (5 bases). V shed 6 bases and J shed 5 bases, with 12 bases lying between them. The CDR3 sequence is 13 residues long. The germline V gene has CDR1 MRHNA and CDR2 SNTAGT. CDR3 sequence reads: CASSVLSGDTQYF. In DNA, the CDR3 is TGTGCCAGCAGCGTTTTAAGCGGAGATACGCAGTATTTT.

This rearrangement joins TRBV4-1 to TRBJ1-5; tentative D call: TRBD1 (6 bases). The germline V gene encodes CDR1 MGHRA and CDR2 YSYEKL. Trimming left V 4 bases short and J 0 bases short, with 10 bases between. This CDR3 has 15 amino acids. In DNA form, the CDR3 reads TGCGCCAGCAGCCGGGGGGGCGTTAGCAATCAGCCCCAGCATTTT. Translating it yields CASSRGGVSNQPQHF.

CDR3 in DNA: TGTGTCGAGGGTACTTATGGCTACACCTTC. Its translation is CVEGTYGYTF. This chain joins TRBV30 and TRBJ1-2; D gene uncertain. CDR1 is GTSNPN, CDR2 SVGIG, per germline (reference sequence). This CDR3 contains 10 residues.

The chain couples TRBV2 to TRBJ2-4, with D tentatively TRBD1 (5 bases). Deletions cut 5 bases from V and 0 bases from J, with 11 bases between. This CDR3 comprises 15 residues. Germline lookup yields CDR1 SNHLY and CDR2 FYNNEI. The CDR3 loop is CASSKDSTAKNIQYF. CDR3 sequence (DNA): TGTGCCAGCAGTAAAGACAGTACAGCCAAAAACATTCAGTACTTC.

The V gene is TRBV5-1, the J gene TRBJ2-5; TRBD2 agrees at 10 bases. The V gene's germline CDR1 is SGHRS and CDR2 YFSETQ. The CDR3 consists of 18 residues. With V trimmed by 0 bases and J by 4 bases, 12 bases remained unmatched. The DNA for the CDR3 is TGCGCCAGCAGCTTGGGGCTAGCGGGGGCCCATTTAGGAGAGACCCAGTACTTC. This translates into CASSLGLAGAHLGETQYF.

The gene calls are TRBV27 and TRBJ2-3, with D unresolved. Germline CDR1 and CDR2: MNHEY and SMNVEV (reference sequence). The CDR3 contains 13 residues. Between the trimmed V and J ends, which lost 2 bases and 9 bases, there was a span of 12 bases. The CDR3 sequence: CASSLAVRRTQYF. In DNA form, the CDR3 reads TGTGCCAGCAGTTTAGCCGTGAGGCGGACGCAGTATTTT.